Each of the 29 T cell receptor beta chains below was sequenced from the same sample in a study of T-cell memory formation after mild COVID-19. Each CDR3 protein is one row after TCRdb ran MiXCR on the 5' RACE reads. The data show over 350,000 distinct CDR3 sequences, 24% seen once. The sequenced sample was PBMCs or a T cell subset sorted from them (not recorded which). The receptor source for this set is an adult woman who had mild COVID-19 (a few samples of this study predate the infection). Cell type and time point are not known.

This clonotype appeared a few times. The V gene is TRBV29-1, the J gene TRBJ2-1; D ambiguous. V lost 2 bases to trimming and J lost 2 bases, with 10 bases between them. Germline values: CDR1 SQVTM, CDR2 ANQGSEA. This CDR3 spans 14 amino acids. The DNA of the CDR3 is TGCAGCGTTGAAATCATCTCCGCCTACAATGAGCAGTTCTTC. Amino acid sequence: CSVEIISAYNEQFF.

The table lists this clonotype with a few counts. The chain carries TRBV7-3 and TRBJ2-1, with no clear D. Trimming stripped 1 base from V and 8 bases from J, with 12 bases between. The CDR3 has 14 amino acids. From germline, CDR1 is SGHTA and CDR2 FQGTGA. CDR3 sequence: CASSLRSPIDEQFF. CDR3 nucleotide sequence: TGTGCCAGCAGCTTAAGATCGCCGATAGATGAGCAGTTCTTC. Filled out from reference TRBV7-3 and TRBJ2-1, the complete variable domain reads GAGVSQTPSNKVTEKGKYVELRCDPISGHTALYWYRQSLGQGPEFLIYFQGTGAADDSGLPNDRFFAVRPEGSVSTLKIQRTERGDSAVYLCASSLRSPIDEQFFGPGTRLTVL.

A few counts support this clonotype. The chain recombines TRBV7-8 with TRBJ2-7, with D possibly matching TRBD2 (5 bases). Germline V lookup: CDR1 SGHVS, CDR2 FQNEAQ. The CDR3 totals 14 residues. The ends were cut back, 5 bases at V and 3 bases at J, with 14 bases in the middle. The DNA for the CDR3 is TGTGCCAGCAGCGACCCCGGACTCCTCTACGAGCAGTACTTC. Translating gives CASSDPGLLYEQYF.

A single count supports this clonotype. The chain employs TRBV7-2 and TRBJ2-1, with a weak D call TRBD2 (6 bases). V lost 6 bases, J lost 0 bases, and 9 bases lay in between. The V gene's germline CDR1 is SGHTA and CDR2 FQGNSA. This CDR3 is 14 amino acids long. CDR3 sequence: CASRGGPSYNEQFF. As DNA, the CDR3 is TGTGCCAGCAGGGGGGGTCCCTCCTACAATGAGCAGTTCTTC.

This clonotype was detected a few times. The rearrangement links TRBV7-2 to TRBJ1-4; 9 positions agree with TRBD1. V gave up 4 bases and J gave up 8 bases; unmatched junction bases: 11. This CDR3 contains 16 residues. Looked up from germline, CDR1 is SGHTA and CDR2 is FQGNSA. CDR3 DNA: TGTGCCAGCAGCTCACTAATGGGACAGGGAAACGAAAAACTGTTTTTT. Protein: CASSSLMGQGNEKLFF.

This clonotype showed up just a few times. This sequence joins TRBV20-1 and TRBJ1-1; perhaps TRBD1 as D (6 bases). Trimming took 3 bases from V and 1 from J, leaving 12 bases between them. This CDR3 comprises 14 residues. Per the germline V gene, CDR1 is DFQATT and CDR2 is SNEGSKA (reference sequence). The CDR3 bases are TGCAGTGCTAGTGGGGGCAGGGGGAACACTGAAGCTTTCTTT. It codes for CSASGGRGNTEAFF.

The V and J genes are TRBV30 and TRBJ2-3; D uncertain. The CDR3 is 14 amino acids. CDR1 and CDR2 from the germline V gene are GTSNPN and SVGIG (reference sequence). V lost 2 bases and J 0 bases, leaving 9 bases between the germline ends. CDR3 nucleotide sequence: TGTGCCTGGAGTTCGAGTTGGAGCACAGATACGCAGTATTTT. Protein sequence: CAWSSSWSTDTQYF.

This clonotype was picked up a small number of times. J is TRBJ1-5 and V is TRBV12-3 or TRBV12-4; D unclear. CDR3 length: 12 residues. V lost 3 bases, J lost 5 bases, and 5 bases lay in between. CDR3: CASSLTYQPQHF. The DNA of the CDR3 is TGTGCCAGCAGTTTGACCTATCAGCCCCAGCATTTT.

The V and J genes are TRBV27 and TRBJ1-1; tentative D call: TRBD1 (6 bases). Between the trimmed V and J ends, which lost 0 bases and 8 bases, there was a span of 7 bases. The CDR3 is 12 residues long. Germline lookup yields CDR1 MNHEY and CDR2 SMNVEV (reference sequence). CDR3 in amino acids: CASSLSGQEAFF. CDR3 nucleotide sequence: TGTGCCAGCAGTTTATCCGGACAGGAAGCTTTCTTT.

V gene TRBV12-3 or TRBV12-4 combines with J gene TRBJ1-5; D may be TRBD1 (5 bases). Trimming removed 4 bases from V and 10 bases from J, with 14 bases in between. The CDR3 is 13 residues long. CDR3 DNA sequence: TGTGCCAGCAGTTCCCAGGGTAGCGACCCCCAGCATTTT. Amino acid sequence: CASSSQGSDPQHF.

The gene calls are TRBV24-1 and TRBJ2-5, with 9 bases matching TRBD2. The J segment lost 5 bases and the V segment lost 2 bases, leaving 5 bases of the junction unmatched. The CDR3 is made up of 15 amino acids. Germline lookup yields CDR1 KGHDR and CDR2 SFDVKD. The CDR3 nucleotides read TGTGCCACCAGTGATTGGGGGACTAGCTCCGAGACCCAGTACTTC. Residues: CATSDWGTSSETQYF.

This rearrangement joins TRBV9 to TRBJ2-1; D is possibly TRBD2 (6 bases). V was shortened by 3 bases and J by 0 bases, with 10 bases between the two germline ends. This CDR3 comprises 15 residues. The V gene's germline CDR1 is SGDLS and CDR2 YYNGEE. CDR3: CASSAGRSSYNEQFF. In DNA, the CDR3 is TGTGCCAGCAGCGCAGGGAGGTCCTCCTACAATGAGCAGTTCTTC.

This rearrangement joins TRBV5-1 to TRBJ2-1; D may be TRBD1 or TRBD2 (5 bases each). Germline loops: CDR1 SGHRS, CDR2 YFSETQ. With 0 bases removed from V and 6 bases from J, the gap between germline ends came to 16 bases. The CDR3 totals 16 residues. The CDR3 spells CASSLAAGTGRNEQFF. The CDR3 DNA reads TGCGCCAGCAGCTTGGCCGCTGGGACCGGCCGCAATGAGCAGTTCTTC.

The V gene is TRBV5-1, the J gene TRBJ2-3, with TRBD2 matching over 7 bases. The CDR3 contains 16 residues. In germline, CDR1 is SGHRS, CDR2 YFSETQ. J lost 0 bases, V lost 4 bases, and 8 bases had no gene match. The CDR3 sequence is CASSGVGGSSTDTQYF. The CDR3 nucleotides read TGCGCCAGCAGCGGCGTGGGGGGGTCTAGCACAGATACGCAGTATTTT.

The chain employs TRBV24-1 and TRBJ2-3, with 10 bases matching TRBD1. The germline CDR1 and CDR2 sequences are KGHDR and SFDVKD. This CDR3 contains 16 residues. Trimming at V came to 7 bases and at J to 3 bases, leaving 9 bases not matched to a gene. The CDR3 loop is CATRGQGLDGTDTQYF. The CDR3 nucleotides are TGTGCCACCAGGGGACAGGGGCTGGATGGAACAGATACGCAGTATTTT.

This chain links TRBV20-1 with TRBJ2-1; D gene uncertain. The CDR3 contains 12 residues. The V gene's germline CDR1 is DFQATT and CDR2 SNEGSKA (reference sequence). V dropped 5 bases and J dropped 14 bases, with 19 bases sitting between them. The CDR3, as DNA: TGCAGTGCTGGCCGAGACGGCGCGTCTAAGTTCTTC. Amino acids: CSAGRDGASKFF.

This clonotype was observed a handful of times. This sequence joins TRBV18 and TRBJ2-1; D call uncertain. The length of the CDR3 is 13 residues. Trimming removed 3 bases from V and 4 bases from J, with 7 bases in between. The germline CDR1 and CDR2 sequences are KGHSH and LQKENI. DNA for the CDR3: TGTGCCAGCTCACCGGCTATTTACAATGAGCAGTTCTTC. Translation: CASSPAIYNEQFF. Variable domain in full (rest from reference TRBV18 and TRBJ2-1): NAGVMQNPRHLVRRRGQEARLRCSPMKGHSHVYWYRQLPEEGLKFMVYLQKENIIDESGMPKERFSAEFPKEGPSILRIQQVVRGDSAAYFCASSPAIYNEQFFGPGTRLTVL.

The chain combines TRBV4-1 with TRBJ1-5, with D unclear. The CDR3 is 15 residues long. The V end lost 0 bases, the J end lost 0 bases, and 6 bases lay between the germline ends. From germline, CDR1 is MGHRA and CDR2 YSYEKL. CDR3 nucleotide sequence: TGCGCCAGCAGCCAAGATACAGCTAGCAATCAGCCCCAGCATTTT. It yields the protein CASSQDTASNQPQHF.

V is TRBV9 and J is TRBJ2-5, with D perhaps TRBD2 (6 bases). V lost 1 base to trimming and J lost 1 base, with 14 bases between them. Per the germline V gene, CDR1 is SGDLS and CDR2 is YYNGEE. The CDR3 has 16 residues. CDR3 sequence (DNA): TGTGCCAGCAGCGTACCGGACGGGACTCCCCAAGAGACCCAGTACTTC. Protein sequence: CASSVPDGTPQETQYF. The variable domain in full, with the rest retrieved from reference TRBV9 and TRBJ2-5, is DSGVTQTPKHLITATGQRVTLRCSPRSGDLSVYWYQQSLDQGLQFLIQYYNGEERAKGNILERFSAQQFPDLHSELNLSSLELGDSALYFCASSVPDGTPQETQYFGPGTRLLVL.

This clonotype was found a few times. The chain joins TRBV29-1 to TRBJ2-7; no definite D call. Trimming left V 0 bases short and J 3 bases short, with 6 bases between. The length of the CDR3 is 12 residues. CDR1 and CDR2 from the germline V gene are SQVTM and ANQGSEA. CDR3 DNA: TGCAGCGTTGAAGATGAAGACTACGAGCAGTACTTC. Amino acids: CSVEDEDYEQYF.

The J gene is TRBJ2-5, the V gene TRBV4-1; D is undetermined. The V and J ends lost 4 bases and 7 bases respectively, with 10 bases between them. CDR1 MGHRA and CDR2 YSYEKL come from the germline V gene. The CDR3 totals 12 residues. This CDR3 is CASSPYVGTQYF. The CDR3, as DNA: TGCGCCAGCAGCCCTTACGTAGGGACCCAGTACTTC.

The chain couples TRBV5-1 to TRBJ2-3; 10 nucleotides agree with TRBD2. The CDR3 totals 14 residues. V was pared by 5 bases and J by 4 bases, with 4 bases of the junction left unmatched. Germline-derived CDR1 and CDR2 are SGHRS and YFSETQ. The CDR3 nucleotides read TGCGCCAGCAGGGTAGCGGGGGGCCCAGATACGCAGTATTTT. Translation gives CASRVAGGPDTQYF. The whole variable domain, remainder taken from reference TRBV5-1 and TRBJ2-3, is KAGVTQTPRYLIKTRGQQVTLSCSPISGHRSVSWYQQTPGQGLQFLFEYFSETQRNKGNFPGRFSGRQFSNSRSEMNVSTLELGDSALYLCASRVAGGPDTQYFGPGTRLTVL.

The chain links TRBV7-8 to TRBJ2-1, with 12 bases lining up with TRBD2. The CDR3 is made up of 18 amino acids. Per the germline V gene, CDR1 is SGHVS and CDR2 is FQNEAQ. V gave up 5 bases and J gave up 3 bases; unmatched junction bases: 11. The CDR3 here is CASSKRTRTSGDYNEQFF. CDR3 DNA: TGTGCCAGCAGCAAGCGAACTAGGACTAGCGGGGACTACAATGAGCAGTTCTTC.

This chain links TRBV19 with TRBJ1-6; no definite D call. Trimming stripped 11 bases from V and 10 bases from J, with 18 bases between. The CDR3 is made up of 13 amino acids. CDR1 is LNHDA, CDR2 SQIVND, per germline (reference sequence). The CDR3: CAPVIGKASPLHF. CDR3 bases: TGTGCCCCCGTGATCGGGAAGGCGTCACCCCTCCACTTT.

The V gene is TRBV5-1, the J gene TRBJ2-7; TRBD2 agrees at 8 bases. Germline CDR1 reads SGHRS; CDR2 reads YFSETQ. V trimming: 6 bases; J trimming: 3 bases; junction bases outside the gene matches: 14. This CDR3 spans 16 amino acids. The CDR3 DNA follows: TGCGCCAGCACCCGCGCGGACGGGGGGGGCGACTACGAGCAGTACTTC. Residues: CASTRADGGGDYEQYF. The whole variable domain, remainder taken from reference TRBV5-1 and TRBJ2-7, is KAGVTQTPRYLIKTRGQQVTLSCSPISGHRSVSWYQQTPGQGLQFLFEYFSETQRNKGNFPGRFSGRQFSNSRSEMNVSTLELGDSALYLCASTRADGGGDYEQYFGPGTRLTVT.

This clonotype turned up a few times. The chain uses TRBV7-8 and TRBJ2-1; D is perhaps TRBD1 (6 bases). Germline V lookup: CDR1 SGHVS, CDR2 FQNEAQ. The V and J ends lost 0 bases and 8 bases respectively, with 23 bases between them. This CDR3 contains 18 residues. CDR3: CASSLAWTDPKGVHEQFF. The CDR3 nucleotides are TGTGCCAGCAGCTTAGCCTGGACCGACCCGAAGGGGGTTCATGAGCAGTTCTTC.

The chain is built from TRBV13 and TRBJ1-5; TRBD1 matches at 7 bases. This CDR3 has 14 residues. Germline CDR1 is PRHDT and CDR2 is FYEKMQ (reference sequence). V was clipped by 6 bases and J by 5 bases; unmatched bases: 7. CDR3 protein: CASSRGGFDQPQHF. For the CDR3, the DNA is TGTGCCAGCAGTCGAGGGGGCTTCGATCAGCCCCAGCATTTT.

In its sample, this clonotype was seen a few times. V is TRBV5-1 and J is TRBJ1-1; D uncertain. CDR1 and CDR2 (germline): SGHRS, YFSETQ. The CDR3 loop spans 14 amino acids. V lost 4 bases, J lost 1 base, and 11 bases lay in between. The CDR3 protein is CASSLDIGNTEAFF. CDR3 bases: TGCGCCAGCAGCCTTGACATAGGGAACACTGAAGCTTTCTTT. The full variable domain, completed using reference TRBV5-1 and TRBJ1-1, is KAGVTQTPRYLIKTRGQQVTLSCSPISGHRSVSWYQQTPGQGLQFLFEYFSETQRNKGNFPGRFSGRQFSNSRSEMNVSTLELGDSALYLCASSLDIGNTEAFFGQGTRLTVV.

V gene TRBV7-6 combines with J gene TRBJ1-3; D ambiguous. The germline V gene has CDR1 SGHVS and CDR2 FNYEAQ. This CDR3 comprises 16 residues. Trimming took 5 bases from V and 3 from J, leaving 17 bases between them. This chain's CDR3 is CASSLPDTDLGNTIYF. The CDR3 DNA reads as TGTGCCAGCAGCCTCCCCGACACGGATCTTGGAAACACCATATATTTT.